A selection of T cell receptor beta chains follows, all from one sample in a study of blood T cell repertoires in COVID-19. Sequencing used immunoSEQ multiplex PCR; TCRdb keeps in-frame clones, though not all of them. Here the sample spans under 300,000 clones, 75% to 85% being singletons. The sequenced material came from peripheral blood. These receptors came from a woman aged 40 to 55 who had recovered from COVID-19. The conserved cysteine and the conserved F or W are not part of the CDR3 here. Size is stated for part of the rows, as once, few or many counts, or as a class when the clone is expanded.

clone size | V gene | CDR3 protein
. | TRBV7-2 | ASSLVGTGGRNEQF
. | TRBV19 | ASSKQGHSYNEQF
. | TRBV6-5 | ASRSGLVGDTQY
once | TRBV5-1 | ASSLALEGTEAF
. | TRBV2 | ASSEFTGVSSGANVLT
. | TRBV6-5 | ASSYSLSTSGNTIY
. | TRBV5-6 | ASSLVGASAGPDTQY
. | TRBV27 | ASSRVTGEGNTEAF
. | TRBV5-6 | ASSLTMTGTAAF
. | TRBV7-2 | ASSYTPTNEKLF
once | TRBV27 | ASRLEGAENTEAF
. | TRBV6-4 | ASSNLDTYEQY
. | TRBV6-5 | ASSPRLAGSLGQF
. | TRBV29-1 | SVAREENIQY
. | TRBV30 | AWSPGGPGYT
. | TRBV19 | ASSIEGSFYNEQF
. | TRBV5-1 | ASKLGGSARYGYT
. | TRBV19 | ASSRRGTSGTDTQY
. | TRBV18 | ASSPSTGGEQY
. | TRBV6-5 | ASSYSDTQGTEAF
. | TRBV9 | ASSVLAGGLGEQF
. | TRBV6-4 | ASSDSSRGGYNEQF
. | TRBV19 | ASSITGPNQPQH
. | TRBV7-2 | ASTFDSSSYEQY
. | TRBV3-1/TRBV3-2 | ASSQRTGTEAF
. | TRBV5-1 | ASSGGQGGGTEAF
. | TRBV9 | ASSVSGQLNSPLH
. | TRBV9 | ASSVWGEGTGELF
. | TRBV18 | ASRLGGDIQY
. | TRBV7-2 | ASSDGAGAGSEAF
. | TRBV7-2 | ASDPLRPNTEAF
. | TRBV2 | ASSETMGQGAGNQPQH
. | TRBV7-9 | ASSLADRAGGTQY
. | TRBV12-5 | ASQGLADGYNEQF
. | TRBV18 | ASSPPSTGGVTEKLF
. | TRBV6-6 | ASSYSLGQGNTEAF
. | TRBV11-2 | ASSLRWTGGKMEQY